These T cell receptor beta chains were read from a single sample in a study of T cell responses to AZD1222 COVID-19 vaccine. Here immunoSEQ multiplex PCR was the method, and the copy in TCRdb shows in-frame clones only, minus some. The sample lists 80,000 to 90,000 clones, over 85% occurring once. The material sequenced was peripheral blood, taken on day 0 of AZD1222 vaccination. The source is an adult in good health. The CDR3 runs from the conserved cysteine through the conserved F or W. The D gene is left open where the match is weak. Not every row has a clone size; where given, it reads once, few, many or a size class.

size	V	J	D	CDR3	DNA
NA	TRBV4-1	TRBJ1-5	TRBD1	CASSQGQGASQPQHF	TGCGCCAGCAGCCAAGGGCAGGGGGCGAGTCAGCCCCAGCATTTT
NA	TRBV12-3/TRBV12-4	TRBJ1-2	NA	CASSLGRGDGYTF	TGTGCCAGCAGTTTGGGCAGGGGAGATGGCTACACCTTC
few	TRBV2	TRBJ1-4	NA	CASSVAGVRGATFF	TGTGCCAGCAGTGTTGCGGGGGTACGCGGAGCTACGTTTTTT
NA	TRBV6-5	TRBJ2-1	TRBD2	CASIGLAGGYNEQFF	TGTGCCAGCATTGGACTAGCGGGAGGCTACAATGAGCAGTTCTTC
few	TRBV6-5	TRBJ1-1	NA	CASSYGGREAFF	TGTGCCAGCAGTTACGGGGGCAGGGAAGCTTTCTTT
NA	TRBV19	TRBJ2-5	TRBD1	CASSIAGDRREETQYF	TGTGCCAGTAGTATAGCGGGGGACAGGCGAGAAGAGACCCAGTACTTC
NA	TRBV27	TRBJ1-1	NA	CASSSIGGSTEAFF	TGTGCCAGCAGTTCAATAGGGGGGTCCACTGAAGCTTTCTTT
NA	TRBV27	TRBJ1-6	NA	CASSGSDALHF	TGTGCCAGCAGTGGCTCAGATGCCCTCCACTTT
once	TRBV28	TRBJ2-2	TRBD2	CASSVWRGGRTGELFF	TGTGCCAGCAGTGTATGGCGGGGGGGCCGCACCGGGGAGCTGTTTTTT
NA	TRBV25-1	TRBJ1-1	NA	CASSELVNTEAFF	TGTGCCAGCAGTGAACTTGTGAACACTGAAGCTTTCTTT
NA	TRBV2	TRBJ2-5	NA	CASRAEETQYF	TGTGCCAGCAGGGCAGAAGAGACCCAGTACTTC
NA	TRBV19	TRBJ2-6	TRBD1	CASSPGTGVGANVLTF	TGTGCCAGTAGTCCCGGGACAGGGGTCGGGGCCAACGTCCTGACTTTC
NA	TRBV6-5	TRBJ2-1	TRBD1	CASSPPGQGAQKQFF	TGTGCCAGCAGTCCCCCGGGACAGGGGGCGCAGAAGCAGTTCTTC
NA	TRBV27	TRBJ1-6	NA	CASSGGGSYNSPLHF	TGTGCCAGCAGCGGAGGGGGCTCCTATAATTCACCCCTCCACTTT
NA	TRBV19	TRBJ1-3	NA	CASKRQTESPSGNTIYF	TGTGCCAGCAAAAGACAAACAGAATCGCCCTCTGGAAACACCATATATTTT
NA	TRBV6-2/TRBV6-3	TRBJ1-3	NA	CASSYLPTLRSGNTIYF	TGTGCCAGCAGTTACCTTCCGACACTACGCTCTGGAAACACCATATATTTT
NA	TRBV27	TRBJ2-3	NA	CASAPRVLTDTQYF	TGTGCCAGCGCTCCCCGGGTACTCACAGATACGCAGTATTTT
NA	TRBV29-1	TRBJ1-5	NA	CSVLDFNQPQHF	TGCAGCGTTCTGGATTTCAATCAGCCCCAGCATTTT
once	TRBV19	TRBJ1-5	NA	CASSGGNSNQPQHF	TGTGCCAGTTCGGGAGGGAATAGCAATCAGCCCCAGCATTTT
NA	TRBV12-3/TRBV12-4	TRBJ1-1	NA	CAIWRDSTEAFF	TGTGCTATCTGGCGGGATAGCACTGAAGCTTTCTTT
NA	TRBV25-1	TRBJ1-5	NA	CASSEGSSNQPQHF	TGTGCCAGCAGTGAGGGTAGCAGCAATCAGCCCCAGCATTTT
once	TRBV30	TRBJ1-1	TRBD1	CAWSWTGPTEAFF	TGTGCCTGGAGTTGGACAGGGCCCACTGAAGCTTTCTTT
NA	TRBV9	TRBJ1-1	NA	CASSPGAVSNTEAFF	TGTGCCAGCAGCCCCGGCGCAGTCTCTAACACTGAAGCTTTCTTT
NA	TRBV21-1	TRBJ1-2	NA	CALALGPTRNRNYGYTF	TGTGCCCTTGCGTTAGGACCCACTCGGAACAGGAACTATGGCTACACCTTC
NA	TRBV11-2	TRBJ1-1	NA	CASSLVGQADTEAFF	TGTGCCAGCAGCTTAGTGGGTCAGGCGGACACTGAAGCTTTCTTT
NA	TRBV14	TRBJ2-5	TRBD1	CASSPYAGTGSVKTQYF	TGTGCCAGCAGCCCATATGCCGGGACAGGGTCCGTGAAGACCCAGTACTTC
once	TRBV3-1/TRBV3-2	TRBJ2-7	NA	CASSQQAGGSYEQYF	TGTGCCAGCAGCCAACAAGCCGGGGGCTCCTACGAGCAGTACTTC
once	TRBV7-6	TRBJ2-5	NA	CASSSARQRGQETQYF	TGTGCCAGCAGCTCGGCCCGGCAGCGAGGGCAAGAGACCCAGTACTTC
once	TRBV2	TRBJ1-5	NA	CASSVTQQRQPQHF	TGTGCCAGCAGTGTGACTCAGCAGCGACAGCCCCAGCATTTT
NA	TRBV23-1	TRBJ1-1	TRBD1	CASIQGALAEAFF	TGCGCCAGCATTCAGGGGGCGCTCGCTGAAGCTTTCTTT
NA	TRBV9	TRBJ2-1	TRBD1	CASSVDAGGLGSNEQFF	TGTGCCAGCAGCGTAGACGCAGGGGGCCTGGGGTCCAATGAGCAGTTCTTC
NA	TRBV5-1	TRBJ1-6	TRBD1	CASSPQTGGNSPLHF	TGCGCCAGCAGCCCGCAGACAGGGGGGAATTCACCCCTCCACTTT
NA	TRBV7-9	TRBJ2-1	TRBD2	CASSLMSGSNEQFF	TGTGCCAGCAGCTTAATGAGCGGGAGCAATGAGCAGTTCTTC
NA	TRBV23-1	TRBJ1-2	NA	CASSPKNYGYTF	TGCGCCAGCAGCCCAAAAAACTATGGCTACACCTTC
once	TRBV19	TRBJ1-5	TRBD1	CASSTGTGGHQPQHF	TGTGCCAGTAGTACCGGGACAGGGGGCCATCAGCCCCAGCATTTT
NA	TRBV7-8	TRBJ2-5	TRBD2	CASSPSRPGLAVQETQYF	TGTGCCAGCAGCCCCTCTAGACCTGGACTAGCGGTCCAAGAGACCCAGTACTTC
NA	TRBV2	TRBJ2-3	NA	CASRVGGLDTQYF	TGTGCCAGCAGAGTCGGGGGATTAGATACGCAGTATTTT
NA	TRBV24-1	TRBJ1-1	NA	CATSDRGNTEAFF	TGTGCCACCAGTGATCGGGGCAACACTGAAGCTTTCTTT
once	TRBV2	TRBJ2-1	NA	CASSEQPSSYNEQFF	TGTGCCAGCAGTGAACAGCCCAGCTCCTACAATGAGCAGTTCTTC
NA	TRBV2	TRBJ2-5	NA	CASPDEGQETQYF	TGTGCCAGCCCTGATGAGGGGCAAGAGACCCAGTACTTC
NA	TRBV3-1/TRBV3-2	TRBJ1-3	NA	CASSQDSGPGNTIYF	TGTGCCAGCAGCCAAGACTCAGGCCCTGGAAACACCATATATTTT
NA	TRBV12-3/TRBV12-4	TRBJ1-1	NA	CASRGEVNTEAFF	TGTGCCAGCAGGGGGGAGGTTAACACTGAAGCTTTCTTT
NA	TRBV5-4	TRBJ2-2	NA	CASSPATGKTGELFF	TGTGCCAGCAGCCCTGCCACAGGGAAGACCGGGGAGCTGTTTTTT
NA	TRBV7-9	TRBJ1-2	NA	CASSLDGREGYTF	TGTGCCAGCAGCTTAGATGGAAGGGAGGGCTACACCTTC
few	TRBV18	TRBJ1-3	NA	CASSPGVSSGNTIYF	TGTGCCAGCTCACCCGGAGTATCCTCTGGAAACACCATATATTTT
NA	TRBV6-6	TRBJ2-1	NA	CASSPGNEQFF	TGTGCCAGCAGTCCTGGAAATGAGCAGTTCTTC
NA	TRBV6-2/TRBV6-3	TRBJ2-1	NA	CASSSWGLSGESSYNEQFF	TGTGCCAGCAGTAGCTGGGGGTTGTCGGGGGAGAGCTCCTACAATGAGCAGTTCTTC
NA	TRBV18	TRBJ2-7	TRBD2	CASSPTSGRSEQYF	TGTGCCAGCTCACCGACTAGCGGGAGGAGCGAGCAGTACTTC
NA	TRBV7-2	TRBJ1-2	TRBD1	CASSLGGQGASYGYTF	TGTGCCAGCAGCTTAGGTGGACAGGGGGCGAGTTATGGCTACACCTTC
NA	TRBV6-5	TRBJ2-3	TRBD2	CASRTSVGTDTQYF	TGTGCCAGCAGGACTAGCGTTGGTACAGATACGCAGTATTTT
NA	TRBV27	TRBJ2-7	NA	CASSSPAYEQYF	TGTGCCAGCAGTTCTCCTGCCTACGAGCAGTACTTC
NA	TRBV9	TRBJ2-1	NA	CASSPQRSGTYNEQFF	TGTGCCAGCAGCCCCCAGCGTAGCGGAACCTACAATGAGCAGTTCTTC
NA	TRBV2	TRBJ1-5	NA	CASSESSQPQHF	TGTGCCAGCAGTGAAAGTAGCCAGCCCCAGCATTTT
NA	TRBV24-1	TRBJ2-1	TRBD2	CAPKAGGASYNEQFF	TGTGCCCCAAAGGCCGGGGGGGCCTCCTACAATGAGCAGTTCTTC
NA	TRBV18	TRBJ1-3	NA	CASSPTAGDGNTIYF	TGTGCCAGCTCACCAACGGCAGGAGACGGAAACACCATATATTTT